The 18 T cell receptor beta chains presented below share a single source sample, sequenced in a study of blood T cell repertoires in COVID-19. TCRdb's copy holds only in-frame clones and misses some; the assay was immunoSEQ multiplex PCR. The sample records under 300,000 clones, 70% to 85% being singletons. Sequenced material: peripheral blood. Receptor source: an elderly woman with acute or convalescent COVID-19.

The rearrangement links TRBV11-2 to TRBJ2-1, with TRBD2 matching 10 bases. The CDR3 spans 13 residues. Germline V CDR1 and CDR2: SGHAT, FQNNGV. Germline trimming cut 5 bases from V and 7 bases from J; bases unmatched to any gene: 2. For the CDR3, the DNA is TGTGCCAGCAGCATTAGCGGGAGGAATGAGCAGTTCTTC. It codes for CASSISGRNEQFF.

The V and J genes are TRBV19 and TRBJ2-7, with TRBD1 matching over 11 bases. Germline V lookup: CDR1 LNHDA, CDR2 SQIVND (reference sequence). CDR3 length: 15 residues. Losses at the gene ends were 4 bases for V and 4 bases for J; bases not matched to a gene: 6. CDR3: CASSRTGGKEYEQYF. Written as DNA, the CDR3 is TGTGCCAGTAGTAGGACAGGGGGCAAGGAATACGAGCAGTACTTC.

This clone was detected only a few times. This chain links TRBV3-1 (or the pseudogene TRBV3-2) with TRBJ2-5, with D perhaps TRBD1 (6 bases). Trimming removed 4 bases at V and 5 bases at J, with 14 bases between. The CDR3 is 14 residues long. Germline values: CDR1 LGHDT, CDR2 YNNKEL (reference sequence). The CDR3 coding sequence is TGTGCCAGCAGCCCACAGGACAGAGCGGAGACCCAGTACTTC. Amino acid sequence: CASSPQDRAETQYF.

CDR3: CASGFPDRGHGYTF. CDR3 bases: TGTGCTAGTGGTTTCCCCGACAGGGGTCATGGCTACACCTTC. This rearrangement joins TRBV12-5 to TRBJ1-2; 8 bases match TRBD1. Germline V gene lookup returns CDR1 LGHNT and CDR2 FRNRAP. After removal of 3 bases from V and 6 bases from J, the junction contained 6 bases not matched to a gene. CDR3 length: 14 residues.

This clone was counted a few times. The J gene is TRBJ2-7, the V gene TRBV12-5, with 10 bases aligning to TRBD1. There are 17 residues in the CDR3. Germline V gives CDR1 LGHNT, CDR2 FRNRAP. Germline trimming cut 1 base from V and 6 bases from J; bases unmatched to any gene: 12. Written as DNA, the CDR3 is TGTGCTAGTGGTTTGGGGGTACGGGGGACAGGGGAAGGCGAGCAGTACTTC. It is translated as CASGLGVRGTGEGEQYF.

This clone has only a few counts. The chain has TRBV19 and TRBJ1-5, with 10 bases matching TRBD1. This CDR3 has 15 residues. With 9 bases clipped from V and 8 bases from J, the junction kept 13 bases outside the gene matches. Germline values: CDR1 LNHDA, CDR2 SQIVND (reference sequence). The chain's CDR3 is CASSRDRGWGEPQHF. The CDR3 bases are TGTGCCAGCTCCAGGGACAGGGGTTGGGGGGAGCCCCAGCATTTT.

The chain recombines TRBV3-1 (or the pseudogene TRBV3-2) with TRBJ1-2, with 7 nucleotides matching TRBD1. This CDR3 comprises 15 residues. V gave up 5 bases and J gave up 5 bases; unmatched junction bases: 11. Per the germline V gene, CDR1 is LGHDT and CDR2 is YNNKEL (reference sequence). The CDR3 nucleotides are TGTGCCAGCAGCGCAGCTATAGGGGGCGTTTATGGCTACACCTTC. This sequence encodes CASSAAIGGVYGYTF.

This clone was counted ten times or more. The V call is TRBV20-1, the J call TRBJ1-5, with D hard to call. CDR1 is DFQATT and CDR2 is SNEGSKA in the germline V gene (reference sequence). This CDR3 contains 11 residues. Trimming pared 8 bases from V and 6 bases from J, leaving 11 bases between. The CDR3 protein is CSPALGQPQHF. CDR3 bases: TGCAGTCCCGCCCTAGGTCAGCCCCAGCATTTT.

The chain joins TRBV12-5 to TRBJ2-7; no definite D call. The V gene lost 5 bases and the J gene lost 2 bases, with 10 bases spanning the gap. CDR3 length: 13 amino acids. Germline lookup yields CDR1 LGHNT and CDR2 FRNRAP. CDR3 amino acids: CASGTSAAYEQYF. The CDR3 DNA sequence: TGTGCTAGTGGTACCAGCGCGGCCTACGAGCAGTACTTC.

The CDR3 DNA reads TGTGCCAGCAGCTTAAAACGGCCTAGCGGGTACCAAGAGACCCAGTACTTC. This encodes CASSLKRPSGYQETQYF. The rearrangement joins TRBV7-9 to TRBJ2-5, with 8 bases identical to TRBD2. After removal of 2 bases from V and 0 bases from J, the junction contained 8 bases not matched to a gene. The CDR3 length is 17 residues. CDR1 and CDR2 (germline): SEHNR, FQNEAQ (reference sequence).

The sample holds a few counts of this clone. V usage is TRBV7-2 and J usage is TRBJ2-1, with D possibly TRBD2 on 5 matching bases. The CDR3 is 13 residues long. Germline V lookup: CDR1 SGHTA, CDR2 FQGNSA. V was pared by 2 bases and J by 12 bases, with 14 bases between. The CDR3 coding sequence is TGTGCCAGCAGCTTAATGGGAGCCGTTAGGCAGTTCTTC. This encodes CASSLMGAVRQFF.

The J gene is TRBJ2-5, the V gene TRBV30, with 8 positions matching TRBD1. The germline V gene encodes CDR1 GTSNPN and CDR2 SVGIG (reference sequence). CDR3 length equals 15 residues. The V segment lost 2 bases and the J segment 2 bases; nucleotides outside the gene matches: 7. CDR3 sequence: CAWSTGQGPQETQYF. The DNA of the CDR3 is TGTGCCTGGAGTACCGGACAGGGCCCGCAAGAGACCCAGTACTTC.

The chain has TRBV3-1 (or the pseudogene TRBV3-2) and TRBJ1-1; 10 bases match TRBD1. The length of the CDR3 is 17 residues. Per germline, CDR1 LGHDT and CDR2 YNNKEL (reference sequence). The V segment lost 4 bases and the J segment 0 bases; nucleotides outside the gene matches: 8. The CDR3: CASSRTAGQGLNTEAFF. DNA for the CDR3: TGTGCCAGCAGCCGAACCGCGGGACAGGGGTTGAACACTGAAGCTTTCTTT.

The chain employs TRBV5-1 and TRBJ1-1, with D possibly TRBD1 on 6 matching bases. Germline values: CDR1 SGHRS, CDR2 YFSETQ. The CDR3 runs 18 residues. V gave up 2 bases and J gave up 0 bases, with 20 bases separating them. The CDR3 sequence is CASSFIGNLGAMNTEAFF. The CDR3 bases are TGCGCCAGCAGCTTTATAGGAAACTTGGGGGCGATGAACACTGAAGCTTTCTTT.

This chain links TRBV3-1 (or the pseudogene TRBV3-2) with TRBJ1-5; D is unclear. Trimming cost V 0 bases and J 4 bases, with 16 bases left between them. The CDR3 totals 17 residues. The germline gives CDR1 LGHDT, CDR2 YNNKEL (reference sequence). The CDR3 DNA is TGTGCCAGCAGCCAAGACCCTCGGCGGGTAGGGAATCAGCCCCAGCATTTT. The encoded protein is CASSQDPRRVGNQPQHF.

This clone was detected only a few times. The chain employs TRBV5-1 and TRBJ1-3; no clear D gene. Trimming shortened V by 0 bases and J by 3 bases, and 10 bases separated the two germline ends. Germline V CDR1 and CDR2: SGHRS, YFSETQ. The CDR3 runs to 15 residues. CDR3 bases: TGCGCCAGCAGCTTGGATGGGCTCAGTGGAAACACCATATATTTT. It yields the protein CASSLDGLSGNTIYF.

This clone is a singleton in its sample. V is TRBV19 and J is TRBJ2-1; 8 bases are shared with TRBD2. Germline assignment: CDR1 LNHDA and CDR2 SQIVND (reference sequence). With 5 bases clipped from V and 6 bases from J, the junction kept 9 bases outside the gene matches. This CDR3 is 15 amino acids long. The CDR3 nucleotides are TGTGCCAGTAGTGAAACCGGGACTAGTGTCAATGAGCAGTTCTTC. This sequence encodes CASSETGTSVNEQFF.

This chain uses TRBV10-2 with TRBJ1-6; 7 positions agree with TRBD1. The CDR3 length is 13 residues. Trimming cost V 7 bases and J 6 bases; bases outside gene matches: 3. CDR1 is WSHSY, CDR2 SAAADI, per germline. The DNA of the CDR3 is TGCGCCAGCACCGACAGGGTTAATTCACCCCTCCACTTT. It codes for CASTDRVNSPLHF.